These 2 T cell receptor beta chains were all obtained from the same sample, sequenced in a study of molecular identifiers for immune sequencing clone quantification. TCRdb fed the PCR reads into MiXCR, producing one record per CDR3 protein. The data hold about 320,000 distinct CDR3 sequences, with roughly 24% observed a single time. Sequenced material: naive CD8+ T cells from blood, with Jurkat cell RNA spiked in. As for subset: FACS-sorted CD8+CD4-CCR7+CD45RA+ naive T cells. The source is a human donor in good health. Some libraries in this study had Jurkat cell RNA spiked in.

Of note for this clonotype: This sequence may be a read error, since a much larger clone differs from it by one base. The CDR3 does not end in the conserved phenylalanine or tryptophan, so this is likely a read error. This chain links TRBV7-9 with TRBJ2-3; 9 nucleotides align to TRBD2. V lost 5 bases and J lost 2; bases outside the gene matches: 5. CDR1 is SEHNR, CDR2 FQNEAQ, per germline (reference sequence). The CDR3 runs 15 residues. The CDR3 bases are TGTGCCAGCAGCCAACTAGCGGGCTACACAGATACGCAGTATTCT. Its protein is CASSQLAGYTDTQYS.

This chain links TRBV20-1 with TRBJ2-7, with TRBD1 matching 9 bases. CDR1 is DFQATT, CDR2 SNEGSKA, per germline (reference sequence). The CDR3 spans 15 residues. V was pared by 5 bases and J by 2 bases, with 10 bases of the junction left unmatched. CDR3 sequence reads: CSAYPRGQGTYEQYF. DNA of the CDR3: TGCAGTGCTTACCCACGGGGACAGGGCACCTACGAGCAGTACTTC.